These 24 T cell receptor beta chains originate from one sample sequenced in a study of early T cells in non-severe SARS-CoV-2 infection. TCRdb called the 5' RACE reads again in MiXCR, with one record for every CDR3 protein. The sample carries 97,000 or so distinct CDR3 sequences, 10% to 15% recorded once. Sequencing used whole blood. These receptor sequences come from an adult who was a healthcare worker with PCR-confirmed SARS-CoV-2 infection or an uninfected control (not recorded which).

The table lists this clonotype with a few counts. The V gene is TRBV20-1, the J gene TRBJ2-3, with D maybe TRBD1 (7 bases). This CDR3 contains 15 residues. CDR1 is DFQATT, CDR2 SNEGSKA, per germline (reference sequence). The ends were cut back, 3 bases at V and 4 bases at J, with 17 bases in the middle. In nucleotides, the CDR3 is TGCAGTGCTAGCCTATACAGGGGAGGTTCAGATACGCAGTATTTT. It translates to CSASLYRGGSDTQYF.

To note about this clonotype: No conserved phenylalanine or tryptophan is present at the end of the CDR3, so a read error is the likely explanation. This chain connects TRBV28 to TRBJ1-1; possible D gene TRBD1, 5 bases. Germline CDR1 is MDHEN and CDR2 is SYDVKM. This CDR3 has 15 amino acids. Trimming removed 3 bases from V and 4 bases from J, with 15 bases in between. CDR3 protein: CASSFIPQGGTEAFS. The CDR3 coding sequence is TGTGCCAGCAGTTTTATCCCCCAGGGTGGCACTGAAGCTTTCTCT.

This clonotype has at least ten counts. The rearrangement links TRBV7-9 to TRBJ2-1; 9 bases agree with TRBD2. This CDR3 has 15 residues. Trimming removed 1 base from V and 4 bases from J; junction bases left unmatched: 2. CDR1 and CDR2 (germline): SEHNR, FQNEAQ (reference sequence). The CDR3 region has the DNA TGTGCCAGCAGCTTAGGCAGCGGGGGGTACAATGAGCAGTTCTTC. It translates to CASSLGSGGYNEQFF.

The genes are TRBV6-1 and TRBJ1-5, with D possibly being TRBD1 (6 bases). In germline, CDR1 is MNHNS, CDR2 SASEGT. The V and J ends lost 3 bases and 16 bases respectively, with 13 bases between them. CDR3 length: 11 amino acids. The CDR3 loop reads CASSETGQNHF. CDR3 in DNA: TGTGCCAGCAGTGAGACAGGACAGAATCATTTT.

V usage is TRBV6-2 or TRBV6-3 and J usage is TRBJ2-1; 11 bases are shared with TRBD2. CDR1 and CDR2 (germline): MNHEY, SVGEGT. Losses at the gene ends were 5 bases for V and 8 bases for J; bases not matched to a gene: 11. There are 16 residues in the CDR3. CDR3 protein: CASSPLAGGMRYEQFF. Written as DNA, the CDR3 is TGTGCCAGCAGTCCCCTAGCGGGAGGAATGAGATATGAGCAGTTCTTC.

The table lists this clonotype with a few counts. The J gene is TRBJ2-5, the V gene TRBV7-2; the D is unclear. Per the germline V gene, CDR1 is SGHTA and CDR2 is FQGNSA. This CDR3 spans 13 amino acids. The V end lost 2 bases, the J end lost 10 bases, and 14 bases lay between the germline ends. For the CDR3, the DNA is TGTGCCAGCAGCTTAAACAGCCAGAGTAGCCAGTACTTC. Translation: CASSLNSQSSQYF.

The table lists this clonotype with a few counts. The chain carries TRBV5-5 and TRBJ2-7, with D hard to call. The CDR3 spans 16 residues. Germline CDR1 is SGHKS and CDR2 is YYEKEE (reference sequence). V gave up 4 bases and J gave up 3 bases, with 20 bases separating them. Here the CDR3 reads CASSPTPVRSLYEQYF. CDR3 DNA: TGTGCCAGCAGCCCTACCCCGGTCAGGTCCCTCTACGAGCAGTACTTC. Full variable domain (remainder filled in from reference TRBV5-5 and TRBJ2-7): DAGVTQSPTHLIKTRGQQVTLRCSPISGHKSVSWYQQVLGQGPQFIFQYYEKEERGRGNFPDRFSARQFPNYSSELNVNALLLGDSALYLCASSPTPVRSLYEQYFGPGTRLTVT.

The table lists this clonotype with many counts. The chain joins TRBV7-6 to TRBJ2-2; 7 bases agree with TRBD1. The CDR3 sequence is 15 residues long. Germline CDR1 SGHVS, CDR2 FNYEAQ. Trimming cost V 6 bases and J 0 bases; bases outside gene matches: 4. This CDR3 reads CASRKDRPNTGELFF. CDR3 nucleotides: TGTGCCAGCAGAAAGGACAGGCCGAACACCGGGGAGCTGTTTTTT. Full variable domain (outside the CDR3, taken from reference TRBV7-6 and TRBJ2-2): GAGVSQSPRYKVTKRGQDVALRCDPISGHVSLYWYRQALGQGPEFLTYFNYEAQQDKSGLPNDRFSAERPEGSISTLTIQRTEQRDSAMYRCASRKDRPNTGELFFGEGSRLTVL.

The CDR3 DNA sequence: TGTGCCAGCGGACCCCCAGATACGCAGTATTTT. It specifies CASGPPDTQYF. V and J are TRBV2 and TRBJ2-3; D not resolved. CDR1 is SNHLY, CDR2 FYNNEI, per germline. The CDR3 runs 11 residues. Trimming shortened V by 8 bases and J by 4 bases, and 7 bases separated the two germline ends.

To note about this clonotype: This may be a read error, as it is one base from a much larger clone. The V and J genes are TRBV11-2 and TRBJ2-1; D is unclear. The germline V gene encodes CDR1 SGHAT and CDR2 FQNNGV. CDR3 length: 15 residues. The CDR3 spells CASSLAPSSYSEQFF. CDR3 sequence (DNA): TGTGCCAGCAGCTTAGCCCCGAGCTCCTACAGTGAGCAGTTCTTC.

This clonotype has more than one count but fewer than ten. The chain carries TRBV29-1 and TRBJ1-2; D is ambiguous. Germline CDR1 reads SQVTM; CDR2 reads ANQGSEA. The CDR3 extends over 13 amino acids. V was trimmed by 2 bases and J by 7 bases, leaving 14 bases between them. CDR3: CSVESPRTRGYTF. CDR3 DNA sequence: TGCAGCGTTGAATCCCCCCGGACTCGTGGCTACACCTTC.

CDR3 nucleotide sequence: TGCGCCAGCAGTCTTCCCGCTGGGGCCAACGTCCTGACTTTC. Encoded protein: CASSLPAGANVLTF. The chain couples TRBV5-1 to TRBJ2-6; D not resolved. Germline CDR1 reads SGHRS; CDR2 reads YFSETQ. Trimming shortened V by 5 bases and J by 2 bases, and 8 bases separated the two germline ends. The CDR3 is made up of 14 amino acids.

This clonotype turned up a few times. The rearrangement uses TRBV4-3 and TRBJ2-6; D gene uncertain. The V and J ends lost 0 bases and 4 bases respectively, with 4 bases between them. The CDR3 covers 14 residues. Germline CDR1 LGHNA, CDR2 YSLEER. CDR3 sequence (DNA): TGCGCCAGCAGCCAAGAACCCGGGGCCAACGTCCTGACTTTC. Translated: CASSQEPGANVLTF.

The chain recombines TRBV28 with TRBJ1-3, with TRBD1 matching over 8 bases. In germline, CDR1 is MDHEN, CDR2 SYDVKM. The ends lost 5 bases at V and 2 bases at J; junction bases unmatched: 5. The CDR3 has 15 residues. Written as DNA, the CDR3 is TGTGCCAGCAGTCTTGGGGGACAGGCTGGAAACACCATATATTTT. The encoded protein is CASSLGGQAGNTIYF.

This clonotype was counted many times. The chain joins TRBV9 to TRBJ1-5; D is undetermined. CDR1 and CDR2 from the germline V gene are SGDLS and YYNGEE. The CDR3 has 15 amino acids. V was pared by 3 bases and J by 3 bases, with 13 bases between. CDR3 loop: CASSDSPGSNQPQHF. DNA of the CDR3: TGTGCCAGCAGCGACTCACCTGGTTCCAATCAGCCCCAGCATTTT.

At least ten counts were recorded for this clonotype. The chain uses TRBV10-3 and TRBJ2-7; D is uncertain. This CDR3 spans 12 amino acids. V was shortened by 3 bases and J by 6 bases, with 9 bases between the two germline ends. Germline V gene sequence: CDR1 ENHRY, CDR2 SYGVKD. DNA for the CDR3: TGTGCCATCAGTGACTTTGAAGGCGAGCAGTACTTC. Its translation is CAISDFEGEQYF.

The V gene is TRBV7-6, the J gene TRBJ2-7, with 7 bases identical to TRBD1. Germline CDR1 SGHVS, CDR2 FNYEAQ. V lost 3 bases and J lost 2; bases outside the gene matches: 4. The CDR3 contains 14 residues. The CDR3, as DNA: TGTGCCAGCAGCTTTACGGACAGGACCTACGAGCAGTACTTC. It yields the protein CASSFTDRTYEQYF.

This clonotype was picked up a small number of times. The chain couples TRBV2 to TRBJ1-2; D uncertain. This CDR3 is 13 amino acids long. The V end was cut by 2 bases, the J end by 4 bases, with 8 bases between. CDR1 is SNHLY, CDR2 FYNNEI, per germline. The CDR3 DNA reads TGTGCCAGCAGTGAATGGGAACCCTATGGCTACACCTTC. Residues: CASSEWEPYGYTF.

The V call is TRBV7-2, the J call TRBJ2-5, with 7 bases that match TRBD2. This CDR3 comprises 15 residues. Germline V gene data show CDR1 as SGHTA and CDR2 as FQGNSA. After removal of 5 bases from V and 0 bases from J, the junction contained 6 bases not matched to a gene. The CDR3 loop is CASSRASGYQETQYF. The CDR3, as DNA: TGTGCCAGCAGCCGGGCTAGCGGCTACCAAGAGACCCAGTACTTC.

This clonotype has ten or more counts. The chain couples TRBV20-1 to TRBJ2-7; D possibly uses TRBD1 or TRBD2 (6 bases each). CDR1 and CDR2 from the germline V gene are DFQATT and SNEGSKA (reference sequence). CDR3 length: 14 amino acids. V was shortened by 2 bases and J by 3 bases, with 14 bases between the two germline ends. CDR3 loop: CSARRGGTFYEQYF. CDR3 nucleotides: TGCAGTGCTAGAAGAGGGGGGACGTTCTACGAGCAGTACTTC.

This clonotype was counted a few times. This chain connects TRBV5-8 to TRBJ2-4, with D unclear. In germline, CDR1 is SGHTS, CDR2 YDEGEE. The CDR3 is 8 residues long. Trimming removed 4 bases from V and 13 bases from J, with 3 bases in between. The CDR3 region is CASSPQYF. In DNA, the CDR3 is TGTGCCAGCAGCCCCCAGTACTTC.

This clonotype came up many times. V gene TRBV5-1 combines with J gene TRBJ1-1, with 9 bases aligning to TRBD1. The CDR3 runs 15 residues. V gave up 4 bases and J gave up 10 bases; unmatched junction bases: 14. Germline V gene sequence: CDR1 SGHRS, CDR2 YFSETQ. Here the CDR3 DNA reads TGCGCCAGCAGCCCAACCGGGACAGGGATATCTGGAGCTTTCTTT. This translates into CASSPTGTGISGAFF.

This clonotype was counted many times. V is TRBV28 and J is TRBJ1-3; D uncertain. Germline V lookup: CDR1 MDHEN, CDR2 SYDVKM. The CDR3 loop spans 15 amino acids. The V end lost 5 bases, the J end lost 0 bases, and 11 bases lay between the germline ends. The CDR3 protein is CASSVQQISGNTIYF. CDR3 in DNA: TGTGCCAGCAGTGTACAGCAAATCTCTGGAAACACCATATATTTT.

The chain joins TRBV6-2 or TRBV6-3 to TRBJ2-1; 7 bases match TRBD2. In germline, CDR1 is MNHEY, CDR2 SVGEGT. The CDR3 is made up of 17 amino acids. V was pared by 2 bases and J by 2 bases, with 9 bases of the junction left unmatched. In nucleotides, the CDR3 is TGTGCCAGCAGTTACGCGTATAGCGGGTTTGCCTACAATGAGCAGTTCTTC. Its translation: CASSYAYSGFAYNEQFF.